The TCR beta chain described here comes from a study of shared clonotypes between healthy human individuals. General study findings and limits: The four-donor shared clonotypes exceeded non-shared clonotypes in generation probability, with non-shared ones scoring lower. Generally, naive subsets came out with larger estimated richness than memory subsets.

At deep level, the assay was performed. The protocol was immunoSEQ multiplex PCR, while the TCRdb copy is restricted to in-frame clones and leaves out a portion. The sample holds 1,500,000 or so clones, over 95% seen once. Germline loops: CDR1 SGHDN, CDR2 FVKESK. The CDR3 is 21 residues long. Between the trimmed V and J ends, which lost 0 bases and 7 bases, there was a span of 31 bases. Remarks on this clone: What it binds is unknown.

The sequenced sample consisted of naive CD4+ T cells sorted from blood. Subset meaning: CD45RA+ positively selected. V gene TRBV14 combines with J gene TRBJ2-1; D is perhaps TRBD2 (6 bases). This TCR was sampled from a man aged 25 to 40 in good health. The CDR3 is CASSQDSPARAPGLGWNEQFF. The CDR3 DNA reads TGTGCCAGCAGCCAAGATTCTCCAGCCAGGGCGCCGGGACTGGGTTGGAATGAGCAGTTCTTC.